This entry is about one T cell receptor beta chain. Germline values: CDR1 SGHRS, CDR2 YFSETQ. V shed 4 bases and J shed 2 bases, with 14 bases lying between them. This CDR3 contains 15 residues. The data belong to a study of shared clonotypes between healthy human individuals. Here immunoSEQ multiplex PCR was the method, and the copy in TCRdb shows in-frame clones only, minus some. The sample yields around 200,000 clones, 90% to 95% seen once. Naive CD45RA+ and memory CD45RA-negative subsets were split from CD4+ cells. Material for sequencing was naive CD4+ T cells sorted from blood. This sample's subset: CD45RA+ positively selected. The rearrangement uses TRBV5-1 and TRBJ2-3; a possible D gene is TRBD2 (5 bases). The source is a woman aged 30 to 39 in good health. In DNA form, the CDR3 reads TGCGCCAGCAGCCCCTCTAGCTTTTCCACAGATACGCAGTATTTT. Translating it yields CASSPSSFSTDTQYF.